This is a list of T cell receptor beta chains from one sample in a study of T cell changes during pregnancy in multiple sclerosis. The table came from immunoSEQ multiplex PCR; TCRdb's copy has only in-frame clones and leaves some out. The sample shows about 50,000 clones, roughly 90% of them seen only once. Sequencing used CD4+ T cells from peripheral blood mononuclear cells, obtained after pregnancy. The origin of the receptors is a female donor with multiple sclerosis, enrolled in a pregnancy study. CDR3s include the opening cysteine and the closing phenylalanine or tryptophan. Fields, in order: V gene, D gene, clone size, J gene, CDR3 protein, CDR3 DNA. A D gene is named only where the DNA matches it firmly. Clone size appears in some rows only: once, few, many, or a class for an expanded clone.

V: TRBV19
D: TRBD1
size: once
J: TRBJ2-7
CDR3: CASSATGGAYEQYF
DNA: TGTGCCAGTAGTGCGACAGGGGGCGCCTACGAGCAGTACTTC

V: TRBV2
D: NA
size: NA
J: TRBJ1-2
CDR3: CASSETGIYGYTF
DNA: TGTGCCAGCAGTGAAACGGGGATCTATGGCTACACCTTC

V: TRBV5-6
D: TRBD1
size: NA
J: TRBJ2-7
CDR3: CASSLTGGAYEQYF
DNA: TGTGCCAGCAGCTTGACAGGGGGAGCCTACGAGCAGTACTTC

V: TRBV18
D: TRBD2
size: NA
J: TRBJ2-3
CDR3: CASSRRLAAASTDTQYF
DNA: TGTGCCAGCTCCCGGAGACTAGCGGCAGCTAGCACAGATACGCAGTATTTT

V: TRBV18
D: TRBD1
size: NA
J: TRBJ1-1
CDR3: CASSSYRGNTEAFF
DNA: TGTGCCAGCTCATCTTACAGGGGGAACACTGAAGCTTTCTTT

V: TRBV5-5
D: TRBD1
size: NA
J: TRBJ1-2
CDR3: CASSLVGQGTYGYTF
DNA: TGTGCCAGCAGCTTGGTGGGACAGGGGACCTATGGCTACACCTTC

V: TRBV6-4
D: TRBD2
size: NA
J: TRBJ2-2
CDR3: CASSDTGRANTGELFF
DNA: TGTGCCAGCAGTGACACCGGGAGGGCGAACACCGGGGAGCTGTTTTTT

V: TRBV11-2
D: NA
size: NA
J: TRBJ2-1
CDR3: CASDSHRGNEQFF
DNA: TGTGCCAGCGATTCTCATCGAGGAAATGAGCAGTTCTTC

V: TRBV28
D: TRBD1
size: NA
J: TRBJ1-1
CDR3: CASSLWQGGTTEAFF
DNA: TGTGCCAGCAGTTTATGGCAGGGGGGAACGACTGAAGCTTTCTTT

V: TRBV30
D: NA
size: NA
J: TRBJ2-5
CDR3: CAWSRGLMEETQYF
DNA: TGTGCCTGGAGTCGGGGGTTAATGGAAGAGACCCAGTACTTC

V: TRBV5-4
D: TRBD2
size: NA
J: TRBJ2-2
CDR3: CASSQGASGRNGELFF
DNA: TGTGCCAGCAGCCAAGGGGCTAGCGGGAGGAACGGGGAGCTGTTTTTT

V: TRBV19
D: NA
size: NA
J: TRBJ2-4
CDR3: CASSIRGPGDIQYF
DNA: TGTGCCAGTAGTATCAGGGGCCCAGGGGACATTCAGTACTTC

V: TRBV14
D: TRBD2
size: once
J: TRBJ2-7
CDR3: CASSQQLGGYEQYF
DNA: TGTGCCAGCAGCCAACAACTCGGGGGGTACGAGCAGTACTTC

V: TRBV6-1
D: NA
size: NA
J: TRBJ1-5
CDR3: CASSDGRDISNQPQHF
DNA: TGTGCCAGCAGTGACGGCCGGGACATTAGCAATCAGCCCCAGCATTTT

V: TRBV6-1
D: TRBD1
size: NA
J: TRBJ2-7
CDR3: CASRDRATYEQYF
DNA: TGTGCCAGCAGGGACAGGGCAACCTACGAGCAGTACTTC

V: TRBV10-3
D: TRBD1
size: NA
J: TRBJ1-4
CDR3: CAISEESQGVEKLFF
DNA: TGTGCCATCAGTGAGGAAAGCCAGGGGGTGGAAAAACTGTTTTTT

V: TRBV6-1
D: NA
size: NA
J: TRBJ1-1
CDR3: CASNHRANTEAFF
DNA: TGTGCCAGCAACCACAGGGCGAACACTGAAGCTTTCTTT

V: TRBV4-2
D: TRBD1
size: NA
J: TRBJ2-7
CDR3: CASSQALTGGQGAGYEQYF
DNA: TGTGCCAGCAGCCAAGCGTTGACTGGAGGACAGGGGGCTGGGTACGAGCAGTACTTC

V: TRBV18
D: NA
size: NA
J: TRBJ2-7
CDR3: CASSPSQSYEQYF
DNA: TGTGCCAGCTCACCCTCACAATCCTACGAGCAGTACTTC

V: TRBV19
D: NA
size: NA
J: TRBJ2-1
CDR3: CASSIGRALGEQFF
DNA: TGTGCCAGTAGTATAGGGAGAGCTTTGGGTGAGCAGTTCTTC

V: TRBV19
D: TRBD1
size: NA
J: TRBJ1-2
CDR3: CASRDRGYGYTF
DNA: TGTGCCAGTAGGGACAGGGGCTATGGCTACACCTTC

V: TRBV25-1
D: TRBD1
size: NA
J: TRBJ2-1
CDR3: CASSEAGGSEQFF
DNA: TGTGCCAGCAGTGAGGCAGGGGGCAGTGAGCAGTTCTTC

V: TRBV9
D: TRBD2
size: NA
J: TRBJ2-5
CDR3: CASSVGGLALRETQYF
DNA: TGTGCCAGCAGCGTGGGAGGACTAGCGCTTCGGGAGACCCAGTACTTC

V: TRBV5-4
D: NA
size: NA
J: TRBJ2-2
CDR3: CASSFVRGNTGELFF
DNA: TGTGCCAGCAGCTTCGTCCGGGGGAACACCGGGGAGCTGTTTTTT

V: TRBV6-6
D: TRBD1
size: once
J: TRBJ2-1
CDR3: CASRDDRGSYNEQFF
DNA: TGTGCCAGCAGGGACGACAGGGGGTCCTACAATGAGCAGTTCTTC

V: TRBV7-3
D: NA
size: NA
J: TRBJ2-1
CDR3: CASSLGTRGRGNEQFF
DNA: TGTGCCAGCAGCTTAGGTACCAGGGGAAGGGGCAATGAGCAGTTCTTC

V: TRBV5-6
D: NA
size: NA
J: TRBJ1-2
CDR3: CASSSVGGSGYGYTF
DNA: TGTGCCAGCAGCTCGGTCGGGGGGTCTGGGTATGGCTACACCTTC

V: TRBV10-3
D: NA
size: NA
J: TRBJ1-3
CDR3: CAISPREAGNTIYF
DNA: TGTGCCATCAGCCCCAGGGAGGCTGGAAACACCATATATTTT

V: TRBV30
D: TRBD1
size: NA
J: TRBJ2-7
CDR3: CAWDRDRGHEQYF
DNA: TGTGCCTGGGACCGGGACAGGGGCCACGAGCAGTACTTC

V: TRBV7-2
D: TRBD2
size: NA
J: TRBJ2-1
CDR3: CASSPGTSGIRGYNEQFF
DNA: TGTGCCAGCAGCCCAGGGACTAGCGGGATCCGGGGCTACAATGAGCAGTTCTTC

V: TRBV30
D: NA
size: NA
J: TRBJ1-1
CDR3: CAWSRDGGWAFF
DNA: TGTGCCTGGAGTCGGGATGGGGGCTGGGCTTTCTTT

V: TRBV6-1
D: NA
size: NA
J: TRBJ1-2
CDR3: CASSAANYGYTF
DNA: TGTGCCAGCAGCGCAGCTAACTATGGCTACACCTTC

V: TRBV2
D: TRBD1
size: NA
J: TRBJ2-5
CDR3: CASARGQARSETQYF
DNA: TGTGCCAGTGCACGTGGACAGGCCCGCTCAGAGACCCAGTACTTC

V: TRBV4-2
D: TRBD2
size: NA
J: TRBJ2-5
CDR3: CASSPSFSGRAQETQYF
DNA: TGTGCCAGCAGCCCATCCTTTAGCGGGAGAGCGCAAGAGACCCAGTACTTC

V: TRBV7-2
D: TRBD1
size: NA
J: TRBJ1-2
CDR3: CASRRDRGRNYGYTF
DNA: TGTGCCAGCAGGCGGGACAGGGGGCGCAACTATGGCTACACCTTC

V: TRBV5-1
D: NA
size: NA
J: TRBJ1-5
CDR3: CASSSNGGNQPQHF
DNA: TGCGCCAGCAGCTCCAACGGGGGAAATCAGCCCCAGCATTTT

V: TRBV29-1
D: NA
size: NA
J: TRBJ2-5
CDR3: CSVYLQGGLETQYF
DNA: TGCAGCGTTTACCTACAGGGTGGTTTAGAGACCCAGTACTTC

V: TRBV27
D: TRBD1
size: NA
J: TRBJ1-1
CDR3: CASSLLQGAVGEAFF
DNA: TGTGCCAGCAGTTTGCTACAGGGGGCTGTGGGTGAAGCTTTCTTT

V: TRBV7-9
D: TRBD1
size: few
J: TRBJ1-4
CDR3: CASSSGQGHNEKLFF
DNA: TGTGCCAGCAGCTCGGGACAGGGACATAATGAAAAACTGTTTTTT

V: TRBV7-6
D: TRBD2
size: NA
J: TRBJ2-1
CDR3: CASSSIRLAGDNEQFF
DNA: TGTGCCAGCAGCTCGATAAGACTAGCGGGAGACAATGAGCAGTTCTTC

V: TRBV6-5
D: NA
size: NA
J: TRBJ1-1
CDR3: CASSYGQNTEAFF
DNA: TGTGCCAGCAGTTACGGGCAGAACACTGAAGCTTTCTTT

V: TRBV2
D: TRBD2
size: NA
J: TRBJ2-3
CDR3: CASGGLAGIISTDTQYF
DNA: TGTGCCAGCGGCGGACTAGCGGGGATAATTAGCACAGATACGCAGTATTTT

V: TRBV4-2
D: TRBD2
size: NA
J: TRBJ2-2
CDR3: CASSQDQYSGRSTGELFF
DNA: TGTGCCAGCAGCCAAGATCAATATAGCGGGAGAAGCACCGGGGAGCTGTTTTTT

V: TRBV6-1
D: TRBD2
size: NA
J: TRBJ2-7
CDR3: CASSTSGISYEQYF
DNA: TGTGCCAGCTCGACTAGCGGGATCTCCTACGAGCAGTACTTC

V: TRBV6-6
D: TRBD1
size: NA
J: TRBJ1-5
CDR3: CASRTDRGDQPQHF
DNA: TGTGCCAGCAGAACGGACAGGGGAGATCAGCCCCAGCATTTT

V: TRBV5-5
D: NA
size: NA
J: TRBJ1-1
CDR3: CASSFREPKDTEAFF
DNA: TGTGCCAGCAGCTTCAGGGAACCAAAAGACACTGAAGCTTTCTTT

V: TRBV6-6
D: NA
size: NA
J: TRBJ1-1
CDR3: CASSYIQGNTEAFF
DNA: TGTGCCAGCAGTTATATACAGGGGAACACTGAAGCTTTCTTT

V: TRBV27
D: TRBD1
size: NA
J: TRBJ1-1
CDR3: CASSRDPTGGTEAFF
DNA: TGTGCCAGCAGTCGCGACCCTACAGGGGGCACTGAAGCTTTCTTT

V: TRBV9
D: NA
size: NA
J: TRBJ2-2
CDR3: CASSVGTGKGAGELFF
DNA: TGTGCCAGCAGCGTAGGAACAGGGAAGGGGGCCGGGGAGCTGTTTTTT

V: TRBV9
D: TRBD2
size: NA
J: TRBJ2-1
CDR3: CASSARLAGGPTPYNEQFF
DNA: TGTGCCAGCAGCGCCCGACTAGCGGGAGGGCCGACGCCCTACAATGAGCAGTTCTTC

V: TRBV11-2
D: NA
size: NA
J: TRBJ2-2
CDR3: CASSPWAINTGELFF
DNA: TGTGCCAGCAGCCCTTGGGCCATTAACACCGGGGAGCTGTTTTTT

V: TRBV6-6
D: NA
size: once
J: TRBJ2-1
CDR3: CASSYSLLPSFLQFF
DNA: TGTGCCAGCAGTTACTCGCTTTTACCGAGCTTCTTACAGTTCTTC